This passage covers 22 T cell receptor beta chains from one sample sequenced in a study of CD8+ T cells in alopecia areata. It was cDNA, reverse transcribed from extracted RNA, that served as the sequencing template. Method: immunoSEQ multiplex PCR; TCRdb's copy keeps in-frame clones and lacks some. The repertoire holds about 140,000 clones, with about 60% as singletons. Here the sequenced sample was CD4+ T cells sorted from blood, taken at week 0. The origin of the receptors is a human donor with alopecia areata.

The CDR3 spells CASSEWTGVDEQFF. The DNA for the CDR3 is TGTGCCAGCAGCGAATGGACAGGGGTCGATGAGCAGTTCTTC. V usage is TRBV4-2 and J usage is TRBJ2-1; 9 nucleotides align to TRBD1. V lost 5 bases, J lost 8 bases, and 7 bases stayed unmatched. Germline values: CDR1 LGHNA, CDR2 YNFKEQ. The CDR3 contains 14 residues.

The CDR3 sequence: CAWSPLRVGNTEAFF. The CDR3 DNA follows: TGTGCCTGGAGCCCTCTCAGGGTCGGAAACACTGAAGCTTTCTTT. The V and J genes are TRBV30 and TRBJ1-1; possibly TRBD1 for D (5 bases). V lost 3 bases and J lost 2, with 16 bases in between. Germline loops: CDR1 GTSNPN, CDR2 SVGIG (reference sequence). The CDR3 covers 15 residues. The whole variable domain, remainder taken from reference TRBV30 and TRBJ1-1, is SQTIHQWPATLVQPVGSPLSLECTVEGTSNPNLYWYRQAAGRGLQLLFYSVGIGQISSEVPQNLSASRPQDRQFILSSKKLLLSDSGFYLCAWSPLRVGNTEAFFGQGTRLTVV.

The chain carries TRBV7-2 and TRBJ2-7, with 11 positions matching TRBD1. Germline V gene sequence: CDR1 SGHTA, CDR2 FQGNSA. V was clipped by 1 base and J by 3 bases; unmatched bases: 2. The CDR3 has 15 amino acids. This chain's CDR3 is CASSLDGTGGYEQYF. For the CDR3, the DNA is TGTGCCAGCAGCTTAGATGGGACAGGGGGCTACGAGCAGTACTTC.

This clone has more than one count but fewer than ten. The chain employs TRBV6-1 and TRBJ1-5, with D hard to call. V shed 3 bases and J shed 11 bases, with 26 bases lying between them. The CDR3 covers 17 residues. Looked up from germline, CDR1 is MNHNS and CDR2 is SASEGT. CDR3 amino acids: CASSDPIGRLRSRAQHF. In DNA, the CDR3 is TGTGCCAGCAGTGATCCAATCGGCCGTCTCCGCTCACGGGCCCAGCATTTT.

In its sample, this clone was seen a few times. This chain connects TRBV15 to TRBJ1-2, with D tentatively TRBD1 (6 bases). Between the trimmed V and J ends, which lost 2 bases and 2 bases, there was a span of 9 bases. CDR1 is LNHNV and CDR2 is YYDKDF in the germline V gene (reference sequence). The CDR3 sequence is 14 residues long. CDR3 nucleotide sequence: TGTGCCACCAGCAGAACCACAGGGAACTATGGCTACACCTTC. Translation: CATSRTTGNYGYTF. Supplemented by reference TRBV15 and TRBJ1-2, the full variable domain reads DAMVIQNPRYQVTQFGKPVTLSCSQTLNHNVMYWYQQKSSQAPKLLFHYYDKDFNNEADTPDNFQSRRPNTSFCFLDIRSPGLGDTAMYLCATSRTTGNYGYTFGSGTRLTVV.

The V gene is TRBV7-2, the J gene TRBJ2-6; D remains unclear. V gave up 5 bases and J gave up 2 bases, with 10 bases separating them. Germline assignment: CDR1 SGHTA and CDR2 FQGNSA. The CDR3 sequence is 15 residues long. CDR3 nucleotide sequence: TGTGCCAGCAGCCTGCTCTGGGCTGGGGCCAACGTCCTGACTTTC. Protein sequence: CASSLLWAGANVLTF. Using reference TRBV7-2 and TRBJ2-6 for the parts outside the CDR3, the full variable domain is GAGVSQSPSNKVTEKGKDVELRCDPISGHTALYWYRQSLGQGLEFLIYFQGNSAPDKSGLPSDRFSAERTGGSVSTLTIQRTQQEDSAVYLCASSLLWAGANVLTFGAGSRLTVL.

This clone has just a few counts. The chain employs TRBV7-2 and TRBJ2-7; D is perhaps TRBD1 or TRBD2 (5 bases each). CDR3 length equals 14 residues. Trimming took 5 bases from V and 6 from J, leaving 17 bases between them. Germline assignment: CDR1 SGHTA and CDR2 FQGNSA. In DNA, the CDR3 is TGTGCCAGCAGCGCCACAGGTTCCAGCGGCGAGCAGTACTTC. Translated, it gives CASSATGSSGEQYF.

The chain uses TRBV30 and TRBJ1-6; 7 nucleotides match TRBD1. Germline-derived CDR1 and CDR2 are GTSNPN and SVGIG (reference sequence). The V gene end was trimmed by 6 bases and the J gene end by 0 bases; junction bases not matched to a gene: 5. The length of the CDR3 is 15 residues. In DNA, the CDR3 is TGTGCCTGCAGGACAGGTAGCTCCTATAATTCACCCCTCCACTTT. The encoded protein is CACRTGSSYNSPLHF. Together with reference TRBV30 and TRBJ1-6, the CDR3 gives the full variable domain: SQTIHQWPATLVQPVGSPLSLECTVEGTSNPNLYWYRQAAGRGLQLLFYSVGIGQISSEVPQNLSASRPQDRQFILSSKKLLLSDSGFYLCACRTGSSYNSPLHFGNGTRLTVT.

CDR3 coding DNA: TGTGCCAGCTCAGTACAGGGACAAAACACTGAAGCTTTCTTT. This gives the protein CASSVQGQNTEAFF. The J gene is TRBJ1-1, the V gene TRBV18, with D tentatively TRBD1 (6 bases). The CDR3 is 14 residues long. V dropped 5 bases and J dropped 2 bases, with 12 bases sitting between them. The germline V gene encodes CDR1 KGHSH and CDR2 LQKENI.

The J gene is TRBJ1-1, the V gene TRBV29-1; perhaps TRBD1 as D (6 bases). This CDR3 has 11 amino acids. V lost 8 bases to trimming and J lost 11 bases, with 18 bases between them. CDR1 and CDR2 from the germline V gene are SQVTM and ANQGSEA. The chain's CDR3 is CSTRQEPFAFF. The CDR3 DNA reads TGCAGCACACGACAGGAACCCTTCGCTTTCTTT. Full variable domain (rest looked up from reference TRBV29-1 and TRBJ1-1): SAVISQKPSRDICQRGTSLTIQCQVDSQVTMMFWYRQQPGQSLTLIATANQGSEATYESGFVIDKFPISRPNLTFSTLTVSNMSPEDSSIYLCSTRQEPFAFFGQGTRLTVV.

This clone was recorded a few times. This chain uses TRBV10-3 with TRBJ1-2, with a tentative D call TRBD1 (5 bases). The V gene's germline CDR1 is ENHRY and CDR2 SYGVKD. Trimming cost V 7 bases and J 2 bases, with 11 bases left between them. The CDR3 runs to 13 residues. DNA of the CDR3: TGTGCCATCAAAGGGGAGTCGAACTATGGCTACACCTTC. Its protein is CAIKGESNYGYTF.

The chain uses TRBV18 and TRBJ2-7; D not resolved. Germline V gene sequence: CDR1 KGHSH, CDR2 LQKENI. There are 15 residues in the CDR3. The V gene lost 1 base and the J gene lost 6 bases, with 16 bases spanning the gap. The CDR3 loop reads CASSPHDGELSEQYF. The CDR3 DNA follows: TGTGCCAGCTCACCACACGACGGAGAGTTAAGCGAGCAGTACTTC.

The chain is built from TRBV6-1 and TRBJ1-1, with D maybe TRBD1 (5 bases). V was trimmed by 3 bases and J by 3 bases, leaving 14 bases between them. The V gene's germline CDR1 is MNHNS and CDR2 SASEGT. The CDR3 spans 15 residues. The CDR3 DNA follows: TGTGCCAGCAGTGAGGGACGGGGGATGGACACTGAAGCTTTCTTT. Amino acids: CASSEGRGMDTEAFF.

Note on this clone: This specimen includes other DNA sequences encoding the same CDR3. This sequence joins TRBV4-2 and TRBJ2-3; unclear D gene. The V and J ends lost 0 bases and 1 base respectively, with 8 bases between them. This CDR3 region has 15 residues. CDR1 and CDR2 (germline): LGHNA, YNFKEQ. The CDR3 is CASSQENSGTDTQYF. The CDR3 DNA is TGTGCCAGCAGCCAAGAGAACAGCGGCACAGATACGCAGTATTTT.

The rearrangement joins TRBV6-5 to TRBJ2-2; no clear D gene. The CDR3 is 13 amino acids. The ends were cut back, 5 bases at V and 0 bases at J, with 4 bases in the middle. CDR1 and CDR2 from the germline V gene are MNHEY and SVGAGI. The CDR3 reads CASSDPNTGELFF. The CDR3, as DNA: TGTGCCAGCAGTGACCCGAACACCGGGGAGCTGTTTTTT.

The J gene is TRBJ2-3, the V gene TRBV30; 10 bases agree with TRBD2. The CDR3 loop spans 14 amino acids. Per the germline V gene, CDR1 is GTSNPN and CDR2 is SVGIG (reference sequence). After removal of 1 base from V and 4 bases from J, the junction contained 2 bases not matched to a gene. The CDR3 region has the DNA TGTGCCTGGAGTGCCGGGACTAGCGCAGATACGCAGTATTTT. It encodes CAWSAGTSADTQYF.

This clone was counted only a few times. The genes are TRBV29-1 and TRBJ2-7, with 8 bases identical to TRBD1. This CDR3 has 11 amino acids. V shed 7 bases, J shed 5 bases, and the junction held 4 bases outside the gene matches. Germline CDR1 is SQVTM and CDR2 is ANQGSEA. CDR3 sequence reads: CSGGQGHEQYF. The CDR3 DNA follows: TGCAGCGGCGGACAGGGCCACGAGCAGTACTTC.

The chain carries TRBV5-1 and TRBJ2-5; a weak D match, TRBD1 (6 bases). This CDR3 is 14 amino acids long. Trimming took off 6 bases at V and 11 bases at J, with 23 bases between the two ends. In germline, CDR1 is SGHRS, CDR2 YFSETQ. The CDR3 sequence: CASTGPGTRGEQYF. CDR3 nucleotides: TGCGCCAGCACCGGCCCCGGGACAAGAGGGGAGCAGTACTTC.

This clone has just one count. J is TRBJ1-2 and V is TRBV7-2; tentative D call: TRBD1 (5 bases). The germline V gene encodes CDR1 SGHTA and CDR2 FQGNSA. The CDR3 runs to 13 residues. V dropped 4 bases and J dropped 8 bases, with 14 bases sitting between them. CDR3 sequence reads: CASSSLGLRGYTF. CDR3 DNA: TGTGCCAGCAGCTCGCTGGGGCTCCGGGGCTACACCTTC.

This chain connects TRBV4-2 to TRBJ2-7, with TRBD1 as a possible D gene (5 bases). The CDR3 has 14 residues. V dropped 1 base and J dropped 4 bases, with 11 bases sitting between them. CDR1 LGHNA and CDR2 YNFKEQ come from the germline V gene. This chain's CDR3 is CASSQVGRDYEQYF. CDR3 DNA: TGTGCCAGCAGCCAAGTTGGCAGGGATTACGAGCAGTACTTC.

J is TRBJ2-1 and V is TRBV15; D is perhaps TRBD1 or TRBD2 (5 bases each). The CDR3 has 14 amino acids. Trimming took off 3 bases at V and 10 bases at J, with 16 bases between the two ends. The germline CDR1 and CDR2 sequences are LNHNV and YYDKDF (reference sequence). CDR3 sequence (DNA): TGTGCCACCAGCAGTCCCGGGGACCGAGGAGAGCAGTTCTTC. Translating gives CATSSPGDRGEQFF. The full variable domain, rest sourced from reference TRBV15 and TRBJ2-1, is DAMVIQNPRYQVTQFGKPVTLSCSQTLNHNVMYWYQQKSSQAPKLLFHYYDKDFNNEADTPDNFQSRRPNTSFCFLDIRSPGLGDTAMYLCATSSPGDRGEQFFGPGTRLTVL.

The chain couples TRBV6-5 to TRBJ1-2; D possibly corresponds to TRBD1 (6 bases). This CDR3 is 14 amino acids long. Between the trimmed V and J ends, which lost 2 bases and 14 bases, there was a span of 21 bases. CDR1 MNHEY and CDR2 SVGAGI come from the germline V gene. The CDR3, as DNA: TGTGCCAGCAGTTACAAGCAGGACAGCCTCATTCGGACCTTC. This gives the protein CASSYKQDSLIRTF.